These 24 T cell receptor beta chains came from one sample sequenced in a study of T cells after posttransplantation cyclophosphamide. Only in-frame clones appear in the TCRdb table, and some are missing; sequencing was by immunoSEQ multiplex PCR. Recorded here are some 35,000 clones, with no singletons, and the ten leading clones hold roughly 5.8%. The material sequenced was PBMCs. Receptors were obtained from a man aged 25-40 years in good health and a related stem cell transplant donor.

The table lists this clone with many counts. V is TRBV7-9 and J is TRBJ2-1; TRBD2 might be the D (6 bases). With 4 bases removed from V and 5 bases from J, the gap between germline ends came to 9 bases. Germline V gene data show CDR1 as SEHNR and CDR2 as FQNEAQ (reference sequence). The CDR3 is made up of 13 amino acids. CDR3 loop: CASSSWGDNEQFF. In DNA, the CDR3 is TGTGCCAGCAGCTCTTGGGGGGACAATGAGCAGTTCTTC.

This clone was seen at least ten times. The chain couples TRBV5-7 to TRBJ2-7; D possibly matches TRBD1 or TRBD2 (5 bases each). TRBV5-7 is placed among ORFs of uncertain function. The CDR3 is 17 residues long. V was clipped by 4 bases and J by 0 bases, with 20 bases between them. CDR3 sequence reads: CASSGGQGEESSYEQYF. In nucleotides, the CDR3 is TGTGCCAGCAGCGGAGGACAAGGGGAAGAGTCCTCCTACGAGCAGTACTTC.

In this sample, this clone turned up many times. The chain employs TRBV9 and TRBJ2-7; a weak D match, TRBD2 (6 bases). Trimming took off 0 bases at V and 2 bases at J, with 9 bases between the two ends. The CDR3 is 14 amino acids. The germline gives CDR1 SGDLS, CDR2 YYNGEE. CDR3 loop: CASSVEEGPYEQYF. The CDR3 bases are TGTGCCAGCAGCGTAGAGGAGGGCCCCTACGAGCAGTACTTC. Together with reference TRBV9 and TRBJ2-7, the CDR3 gives the full variable domain: DSGVTQTPKHLITATGQRVTLRCSPRSGDLSVYWYQQSLDQGLQFLIQYYNGEERAKGNILERFSAQQFPDLHSELNLSSLELGDSALYFCASSVEEGPYEQYFGPGTRLTVT.

This clone was picked up many times. The chain couples TRBV4-1 to TRBJ2-3; TRBD2 agrees at 10 bases. Germline-derived CDR1 and CDR2 are MGHRA and YSYEKL. The CDR3 covers 16 residues. Losses at the gene ends were 6 bases for V and 0 bases for J; bases not matched to a gene: 6. The DNA for the CDR3 is TGCGCCAGCAGGGCTAGCGGGGGCCCTAGCACAGATACGCAGTATTTT. Amino acid sequence: CASRASGGPSTDTQYF.

This clone was counted a few times. The chain uses TRBV28 and TRBJ2-1, with D maybe TRBD2 (6 bases). Germline V gene data show CDR1 as MDHEN and CDR2 as SYDVKM. This CDR3 region has 16 residues. The V end lost 5 bases, the J end lost 0 bases, and 14 bases lay between the germline ends. In DNA, the CDR3 is TGTGCCAGCAGTCCCGCTCGGGGGTACTCCTACAATGAGCAGTTCTTC. Translated: CASSPARGYSYNEQFF.

This clone has a count of ten or more. The chain employs TRBV19 and TRBJ1-5, with 8 bases that match TRBD1. The CDR3 is made up of 14 amino acids. Germline-derived CDR1 and CDR2 are LNHDA and SQIVND (reference sequence). V gave up 6 bases and J gave up 7 bases; unmatched junction bases: 8. CDR3 coding DNA: TGTGCCAGTAGGCGGACAGGGTCGTACCAGCCCCAGCATTTT. Protein sequence: CASRRTGSYQPQHF.

In this sample, this clone turned up many times. The chain's CDR3 is CASRMDRSTGELFF. CDR3 nucleotide sequence: TGTGCCAGCAGGATGGACAGGTCCACCGGGGAGCTGTTTTTT. The V and J genes are TRBV2 and TRBJ2-2; 7 nucleotides line up with TRBD1. The junction had 5 bases not matched to a gene; V was cut back by 6 bases and J by 4 bases. This CDR3 spans 14 amino acids. Germline V lookup: CDR1 SNHLY, CDR2 FYNNEI. Full variable domain (outside the CDR3, taken from reference TRBV2 and TRBJ2-2): EPEVTQTPSHQVTQMGQEVILRCVPISNHLYFYWYRQILGQKVEFLVSFYNNEISEKSEIFDDQFSVERPDGSNFTLKIRSTKLEDSAMYFCASRMDRSTGELFFGEGSRLTVL.

The chain recombines TRBV14 with TRBJ1-1, with 9 bases that match TRBD1. The CDR3 is 24 amino acids. Looked up from germline, CDR1 is SGHDN and CDR2 is FVKESK. J was trimmed by 0 bases and V by 0 bases; bases with no gene match: 26. CDR3 DNA sequence: TGTGCCAGCAGCCAAGATGTTTATATTTGGGACAGGGCGATGACTAGCGTAATGAACACTGAAGCTTTCTTT. It encodes CASSQDVYIWDRAMTSVMNTEAFF.

Many counts were recorded for this clone. The V call is TRBV18, the J call TRBJ1-1, with TRBD1 matching over 7 bases. From germline, CDR1 is KGHSH and CDR2 LQKENI. The CDR3 contains 14 residues. With 6 bases clipped from V and 1 base from J, the junction kept 5 bases outside the gene matches. CDR3 DNA sequence: TGTGCCAGCTCTCCGACAGGGACGAACACTGAAGCTTTCTTT. Its translation: CASSPTGTNTEAFF.

Many counts were recorded for this clone. The chain employs TRBV4-1 and TRBJ1-3; D is unresolved. V lost 0 bases and J 0 bases, leaving 15 bases between the germline ends. CDR1 and CDR2 (germline): MGHRA, YSYEKL. The CDR3 consists of 18 residues. This CDR3 reads CASSQDFLRRGSGNTIYF. In DNA form, the CDR3 reads TGCGCCAGCAGCCAAGATTTTCTGAGACGGGGCTCTGGAAACACCATATATTTT.

The CDR3 is CASSYVDERAAFF. The CDR3 nucleotides read TGTGCCAGCAGCTACGTTGATGAGCGAGCAGCTTTCTTT. The rearrangement joins TRBV5-6 to TRBJ1-1; no definite D call. Germline CDR1 is SGHDT and CDR2 is YYEEEE. The CDR3 loop spans 13 amino acids. V was clipped by 3 bases and J by 10 bases, with 16 bases between them. Complete variable domain (other parts from reference TRBV5-6 and TRBJ1-1): DAGVTQSPTHLIKTRGQQVTLRCSPKSGHDTVSWYQQALGQGPQFIFQYYEEEERQRGNFPDRFSGHQFPNYSSELNVNALLLGDSALYLCASSYVDERAAFFGQGTRLTVV.

This clone was found many times. The CDR3 here is CASSEAGGSGYGYTF. The DNA of the CDR3 is TGTGCCAGCAGTGAAGCAGGGGGAAGTGGCTATGGCTACACCTTC. The V gene is TRBV6-1, the J gene TRBJ1-2; the D gene is possibly TRBD1 (6 bases). The CDR3 is made up of 15 amino acids. Looked up from germline, CDR1 is MNHNS and CDR2 is SASEGT. V was clipped by 0 bases and J by 4 bases, with 12 bases between them.

This clone was observed many times. The V call is TRBV19, the J call TRBJ1-6, with D possibly being TRBD1 (5 bases). V lost 7 bases to trimming and J lost 11 bases, with 15 bases between them. The CDR3 has 13 amino acids. Germline V lookup: CDR1 LNHDA, CDR2 SQIVND (reference sequence). The CDR3 spells CASNLNQGAPLHF. CDR3 in DNA: TGTGCCAGTAACCTTAACCAGGGAGCACCCCTCCACTTT. Full variable domain (rest looked up from reference TRBV19 and TRBJ1-6): DGGITQSPKYLFRKEGQNVTLSCEQNLNHDAMYWYRQDPGQGLRLIYYSQIVNDFQKGDIAEGYSVSREKKESFPLTVTSAQKNPTAFYLCASNLNQGAPLHFGNGTRLTVT.

This clone was found many times. This chain connects TRBV4-1 to TRBJ1-5; 12 bases fit TRBD1. The V and J ends lost 4 bases and 4 bases, in that order; junction bases with no gene match: 8. CDR1 is MGHRA and CDR2 is YSYEKL in the germline V gene. The CDR3 contains 17 residues. As DNA, the CDR3 is TGCGCCAGCAGCCCTTCGTGGGGACAGGGGGCGAATCAGCCCCAGCATTTT. Translated, it gives CASSPSWGQGANQPQHF.

This clone has more than one count but fewer than ten. The chain carries TRBV28 and TRBJ2-7, with TRBD2 identical over 9 bases. This CDR3 is 15 amino acids long. The V gene's germline CDR1 is MDHEN and CDR2 SYDVKM. With V trimmed by 6 bases and J by 0 bases, 6 bases remained unmatched. For the CDR3, the DNA is TGTGCCAGCAGCGCTGGCGGGGGGGCCTCCTACGAGCAGTACTTC. Translation: CASSAGGGASYEQYF.

In this sample, this clone turned up many times. The chain recombines TRBV6-1 with TRBJ2-7, with D tentatively TRBD1 (6 bases). Trimming removed 4 bases from V and 0 bases from J, with 25 bases in between. Germline values: CDR1 MNHNS, CDR2 SASEGT. This CDR3 contains 19 residues. The CDR3 here is CASSAPSRATGSPSYEQYF. DNA of the CDR3: TGTGCCAGCAGTGCCCCATCCCGGGCGACAGGTTCCCCCTCCTACGAGCAGTACTTC.

This clone was seen at least ten times. CDR3 nucleotides: TGTGCCAGTAGTATAGGAGGGGGGGCTCGCACAGATACGCAGTATTTT. It yields the protein CASSIGGGARTDTQYF. The V gene is TRBV19, the J gene TRBJ2-3; maybe TRBD2 (7 bases). V lost 1 base, J lost 1 base, and 12 bases lay in between. This CDR3 is built from 16 residues. CDR1 is LNHDA, CDR2 SQIVND, per germline (reference sequence).

This clone was counted ten times or more. Compared with germline, one end of the junction differs, possibly owing to a read error. The rearrangement links TRBV19 to TRBJ2-5, with TRBD2 identical over 12 bases. The CDR3 runs to 17 residues. The germline CDR1 and CDR2 sequences are LNHDA and SQIVND (reference sequence). In DNA, the CDR3 is TGTGCCAGTAGTGTCTCTAGCGGGGGGGCCCGCCAAGGGACCCAGTACTTC. Translated, it gives CASSVSSGGARQGTQYF.

The chain combines TRBV23-1 with TRBJ1-2; 8 nucleotides agree with TRBD1. TRBV23-1 is given ORF status, its function remaining uncertain. Losses at the gene ends were 10 bases for V and 1 base for J; bases not matched to a gene: 5. The CDR3 length is 13 residues. Written as DNA, the CDR3 is TGCGCCACCGACAGGGGAGATAACTATGGCTACACCTTC. This codes for CATDRGDNYGYTF.

This clone was found a few times. The chain recombines TRBV11-2 with TRBJ2-2; 15 bases are a match to TRBD2. CDR1 is SGHAT and CDR2 is FQNNGV in the germline V gene. The CDR3 runs 19 residues. The V segment lost 5 bases and the J segment 5 bases; nucleotides outside the gene matches: 12. CDR3 loop: CASSDRTSGGAGGTGELFF. In nucleotides, the CDR3 is TGTGCCAGCAGCGATCGGACTAGCGGGGGGGCCGGGGGTACCGGGGAGCTGTTTTTT.

This clone was seen repeatedly, ten times or more. J is TRBJ2-3 and V is TRBV4-3; TRBD1 aligns across 9 bases. Germline loops: CDR1 LGHNA, CDR2 YSLEER. Germline trimming cut 4 bases from V and 3 bases from J; bases unmatched to any gene: 5. The CDR3 loop spans 15 amino acids. The CDR3 is CASSPPGQGTDTQYF. The CDR3 coding sequence is TGCGCCAGCAGCCCCCCCGGACAGGGGACAGATACGCAGTATTTT.

V and J are TRBV7-8 and TRBJ2-3, with D possibly matching TRBD2 (5 bases). The ends were cut back, 1 base at V and 7 bases at J, with 15 bases in the middle. Germline V lookup: CDR1 SGHVS, CDR2 FQNEAQ. This CDR3 has 15 amino acids. The CDR3 nucleotides are TGTGCCAGCAGCTTAGGGTCCGGGGAAGGACATACGCAGTATTTT. As protein: CASSLGSGEGHTQYF.

This clone was observed many times. V usage is TRBV4-3 and J usage is TRBJ2-4; 11 bases agree with TRBD2. The germline V gene encodes CDR1 LGHNA and CDR2 YSLEER. This CDR3 is built from 15 residues. With V trimmed by 1 base and J by 10 bases, 6 bases remained unmatched. The DNA for the CDR3 is TGCGCCAGCAGCCAAGTTACTAGCGGGGGAAAGATTCAGTACTTC. It codes for CASSQVTSGGKIQYF.

This clone occurred a few times. This chain links TRBV5-4 with TRBJ2-3; 10 bases align to TRBD2. This CDR3 is built from 16 residues. With V trimmed by 0 bases and J by 0 bases, 1 base remained unmatched. The germline V gene encodes CDR1 SGHNT and CDR2 YYREEE (reference sequence). CDR3 in DNA: TGTGCCAGCAGCTTGGGGACTAGCGGCAGCACAGATACGCAGTATTTT. It codes for CASSLGTSGSTDTQYF. The full variable domain, rest sourced from reference TRBV5-4 and TRBJ2-3, is ETGVTQSPTHLIKTRGQQVTLRCSSQSGHNTVSWYQQALGQGPQFIFQYYREEENGRGNFPPRFSGLQFPNYSSELNVNALELDDSALYLCASSLGTSGSTDTQYFGPGTRLTVL.